This TCR beta chain was recorded in a study of long-term antiretroviral therapy in people with HIV. Study-wide points: Repertoires with HIV possessed tighter CDR3 length spans than those of controls. Clones showing expansion before ART dominated the repertoire at all time points.

In the case of this clone: Its matching antigen is unknown.

This CDR3 is 16 amino acids long. Germline loops: CDR1 SEHNR, CDR2 FQNEAQ (reference sequence). The V end lost 7 bases, the J end lost 2 bases, and 21 bases lay between the germline ends. Only United States sites treated participants with HIV. Every specimen held between roughly 0.95-10 million cryopreserved PBMC. These were thawed and washed before DNA extraction. immunoSEQ v3.0 was run at survey level. Clones were read by immunoSEQ multiplex PCR, and TCRdb kept only the in-frame ones, dropping some. Seen here are around 40,000 clones, around nine tenths observed once, and the top ten hold around 4.7%.

Material: unsorted PBMCs, obtained 0.1 years before starting antiretroviral therapy. The J gene is TRBJ2-7, the V gene TRBV7-9, with D possibly matching TRBD1 (5 bases). The source is a woman aged 45-65 years with HIV. The CDR3 nucleotides read TGTGCCAGCACCAAACCAGTAGGGGTAGGAACCTACGAGCAGTACTTC. Amino acid sequence: CASTKPVGVGTYEQYF.